Presented here are 22 T cell receptor beta chains from one specimen sequenced in a study of blood T cell repertoires in COVID-19. The repertoire was sequenced with immunoSEQ multiplex PCR; TCRdb's copy has only in-frame clones and lacks some. The sample lists approximately 160,000 clones, about four fifths occurring once. The sample comprised peripheral blood. The receptor set was obtained from a young man with active or convalescent COVID-19.

CDR3 region: CASSQDLAGPKPQHF. CDR3 DNA sequence: TGTGCCAGCAGCCAAGATCTGGCAGGGCCCAAGCCCCAGCATTTT. The chain joins TRBV3-1 (or the pseudogene TRBV3-2) to TRBJ1-5; maybe TRBD1 (5 bases). CDR3 size: 15 residues. Trimming pared 0 bases from V and 8 bases from J, leaving 14 bases between. Germline CDR1 LGHDT, CDR2 YNNKEL (reference sequence).

The chain has TRBV4-1 and TRBJ2-1, with D possibly being TRBD2 (7 bases). Trimming removed 0 bases from V and 10 bases from J, with 22 bases in between. Germline V lookup: CDR1 MGHRA, CDR2 YSYEKL. CDR3 length equals 17 residues. CDR3 DNA sequence: TGCGCCAGCAGCCAAGATAGGGGGGGAGGGCCGAGGCAGGAGCAGTTCTTC. Translation gives CASSQDRGGGPRQEQFF.

This chain uses TRBV15 with TRBJ1-5; no clear D. V lost 0 bases and J lost 0, with 12 bases in between. This CDR3 has 17 amino acids. The V gene's germline CDR1 is LNHNV and CDR2 YYDKDF (reference sequence). The CDR3 nucleotides read TGTGCCACCAGCAGAGATGAACCAGCGAATAGCAATCAGCCCCAGCATTTT. As protein: CATSRDEPANSNQPQHF.

The chain has TRBV7-2 and TRBJ2-3, with D hard to call. This CDR3 is built from 16 residues. From germline, CDR1 is SGHTA and CDR2 FQGNSA. V shed 3 bases and J shed 4 bases, with 17 bases lying between them. The CDR3 spells CASSFDWRSRPDTQYF. The CDR3 bases are TGTGCCAGCAGCTTCGACTGGAGATCACGGCCAGATACGCAGTATTTT. Drawing the rest from reference TRBV7-2 and TRBJ2-3, the complete variable domain is GAGVSQSPSNKVTEKGKDVELRCDPISGHTALYWYRQSLGQGLEFLIYFQGNSAPDKSGLPSDRFSAERTGGSVSTLTIQRTQQEDSAVYLCASSFDWRSRPDTQYFGPGTRLTVL.

The J gene is TRBJ1-4, the V gene TRBV5-1; D gene unclear. The CDR3 has 13 amino acids. Germline V gene lookup returns CDR1 SGHRS and CDR2 YFSETQ. The V gene lost 6 bases and the J gene lost 4 bases, with 10 bases spanning the gap. CDR3 sequence (DNA): TGCGCCAGCAAATACGGGAGTAATGAAAAACTGTTTTTT. Amino acids: CASKYGSNEKLFF. The whole variable domain, remainder taken from reference TRBV5-1 and TRBJ1-4, is KAGVTQTPRYLIKTRGQQVTLSCSPISGHRSVSWYQQTPGQGLQFLFEYFSETQRNKGNFPGRFSGRQFSNSRSEMNVSTLELGDSALYLCASKYGSNEKLFFGSGTQLSVL.

CDR3 protein: CASSRGQGRTGELFF. DNA of the CDR3: TGTGCCAGCAGTAGAGGACAGGGGCGCACCGGGGAGCTGTTTTTT. The rearrangement links TRBV6-4 to TRBJ2-2; 9 positions match TRBD1. The CDR3 runs 15 residues. CDR1 is MRHNA and CDR2 is SNTAGT in the germline V gene. Trimming cost V 5 bases and J 4 bases; bases outside gene matches: 5.

The V call is TRBV2, the J call TRBJ1-1, with no clear D. This CDR3 spans 14 amino acids. Trimming stripped 2 bases from V and 0 bases from J, with 7 bases between. The germline gives CDR1 SNHLY, CDR2 FYNNEI. CDR3 DNA sequence: TGTGCCAGCAGTGAATCAGATATGAACACTGAAGCTTTCTTT. Its protein is CASSESDMNTEAFF.

The gene calls are TRBV7-9 and TRBJ2-3, with D perhaps TRBD1 (5 bases). CDR1 and CDR2 (germline): SEHNR, FQNEAQ (reference sequence). V was cut by 0 bases and J by 1 base, with 5 bases left in between. The CDR3 is made up of 14 amino acids. CDR3 nucleotide sequence: TGTGCCAGCAGCTTAGCAGGGGGCACAGATACGCAGTATTTT. Translated, it gives CASSLAGGTDTQYF. Drawing the rest from reference TRBV7-9 and TRBJ2-3, the complete variable domain is DTGVSQNPRHKITKRGQNVTFRCDPISEHNRLYWYRQTLGQGPEFLTYFQNEAQLEKSRLLSDRFSAERPKGSFSTLEIQRTEQGDSAMYLCASSLAGGTDTQYFGPGTRLTVL.

This clone was detected a few times. CDR3 sequence: CASSPRDREPYTF. The CDR3 coding sequence is TGTGCCAGCAGTCCGCGGGACAGGGAGCCCTACACCTTC. V usage is TRBV27 and J usage is TRBJ1-2, with 9 bases identical to TRBD1. CDR1 and CDR2 (germline): MNHEY, SMNVEV (reference sequence). The CDR3 has 13 residues. V was clipped by 5 bases and J by 10 bases; unmatched bases: 8.

This clone has more than one count but fewer than ten. The gene calls are TRBV15 and TRBJ2-2, with D possibly matching TRBD2 (6 bases). Germline CDR1 LNHNV, CDR2 YYDKDF (reference sequence). This CDR3 region has 15 residues. Trimming stripped 0 bases from V and 7 bases from J, with 12 bases between. DNA for the CDR3: TGTGCCACCAGCAGAGATGCGGGGCTTAACGGGGAGCTGTTTTTT. It codes for CATSRDAGLNGELFF.

The J gene is TRBJ2-2, the V gene TRBV7-2, with a possible D match to TRBD2 (7 bases). Germline CDR1 reads SGHTA; CDR2 reads FQGNSA. Trimming left V 7 bases short and J 6 bases short, with 18 bases between. The CDR3 has 15 residues. The CDR3 loop is CASNSIGGAAGELFF. Written as DNA, the CDR3 is TGTGCCAGCAACTCAATAGGGGGGGCGGCCGGGGAGCTGTTTTTT.

The chain joins TRBV15 to TRBJ2-2; D might be TRBD1 (6 bases). This CDR3 region has 16 residues. V lost 0 bases and J 2 bases, leaving 10 bases between the germline ends. Germline-derived CDR1 and CDR2 are LNHNV and YYDKDF (reference sequence). CDR3 residues: CATSRDGGRNTGELFF. CDR3 DNA sequence: TGTGCCACCAGCAGAGATGGGGGCCGAAACACCGGGGAGCTGTTTTTT.

V and J are TRBV7-3 and TRBJ2-2, with 9 positions matching TRBD2. This CDR3 has 16 amino acids. Unmatched junction bases numbered 9, after V lost 7 bases and J lost 3 bases. CDR1 is SGHTA and CDR2 is FQGTGA in the germline V gene. CDR3 DNA sequence: TGTGCCAGCACCTCGAGCGGGAGGAAGGACACCGGGGAGCTGTTTTTT. Protein: CASTSSGRKDTGELFF.

This rearrangement joins TRBV19 to TRBJ1-4; D ambiguous. CDR3 size: 14 residues. Trimming left V 3 bases short and J 3 bases short, with 8 bases between. Germline V CDR1 and CDR2: LNHDA, SQIVND (reference sequence). CDR3 in amino acids: CASSIGGANEKLFF. The DNA of the CDR3 is TGTGCCAGTAGTATTGGCGGTGCTAATGAAAAACTGTTTTTT.

CDR3 in amino acids: CASSFSAGGSYEQYF. As DNA, the CDR3 is TGTGCCAGCAGTTTTTCGGCGGGGGGCTCCTACGAGCAGTACTTC. This rearrangement joins TRBV28 to TRBJ2-7; 8 bases agree with TRBD2. Germline CDR1 is MDHEN and CDR2 is SYDVKM. CDR3 length: 15 amino acids. With V trimmed by 3 bases and J by 0 bases, 4 bases remained unmatched.

The V and J genes are TRBV27 and TRBJ2-7, with TRBD2 as a possible D gene (6 bases). Germline V lookup: CDR1 MNHEY, CDR2 SMNVEV (reference sequence). CDR3 length: 14 amino acids. The V end lost 5 bases, the J end lost 2 bases, and 13 bases lay between the germline ends. The CDR3 nucleotides read TGTGCCAGCAGTCTGAGAGGGAGGCCCTACGAGCAGTACTTC. Translation: CASSLRGRPYEQYF.

This clone is a singleton in its sample. The chain links TRBV5-1 to TRBJ2-7; perhaps TRBD1 as D (6 bases). Germline-derived CDR1 and CDR2 are SGHRS and YFSETQ. The CDR3 totals 12 residues. V lost 7 bases to trimming and J lost 2 bases, with 10 bases between them. The CDR3 protein is CASSGQAYEQYF. CDR3 nucleotides: TGCGCCAGCTCGGGACAAGCCTACGAGCAGTACTTC.

The genes are TRBV11-2 and TRBJ1-1; possibly TRBD1 for D (6 bases). The ends were cut back, 1 base at V and 10 bases at J, with 16 bases in the middle. Germline V gives CDR1 SGHAT, CDR2 FQNNGV. There are 14 residues in the CDR3. The CDR3, as DNA: TGTGCCAGCAGCTTAGGGGGGACACTAAATGGAGCTTTCTTT. Its protein is CASSLGGTLNGAFF.

The genes are TRBV5-6 and TRBJ1-2, with 12 bases identical to TRBD1. With V trimmed by 0 bases and J by 7 bases, 4 bases remained unmatched. Per the germline V gene, CDR1 is SGHDT and CDR2 is YYEEEE. The CDR3 is 15 amino acids. CDR3 in amino acids: CASSLVGTGGFGYTF. CDR3 bases: TGTGCCAGCAGCTTGGTAGGGACAGGGGGCTTTGGCTACACCTTC.

The chain employs TRBV6-5 and TRBJ1-2, with 7 bases fitting TRBD1. Trimming cost V 8 bases and J 0 bases; bases outside gene matches: 9. The CDR3 is made up of 15 amino acids. Germline V gene data show CDR1 as MNHEY and CDR2 as SVGAGI. The CDR3 DNA reads as TGTGCCAGCCTTCAGGGGGTGGTGGCTAACTATGGCTACACCTTC. This encodes CASLQGVVANYGYTF.

The chain joins TRBV19 to TRBJ1-5; TRBD1 agrees at 10 bases. The junction had 10 bases not matched to a gene; V was cut back by 7 bases and J by 7 bases. The V gene's germline CDR1 is LNHDA and CDR2 SQIVND (reference sequence). CDR3 length: 15 amino acids. The CDR3 DNA reads as TGTGCCAGTACCCAGACAGGGGGCGCCGGGCAGCCCCAGCATTTT. Translation gives CASTQTGGAGQPQHF.

V gene TRBV4-2 combines with J gene TRBJ2-1; D is undetermined. V was shortened by 1 base and J by 3 bases, with 10 bases between the two germline ends. The CDR3 runs to 15 residues. CDR1 is LGHNA, CDR2 YNFKEQ, per germline. CDR3 DNA: TGTGCCAGCAGCCAAGGTTTCGGTGGCTACAATGAGCAGTTCTTC. Amino acids: CASSQGFGGYNEQFF.